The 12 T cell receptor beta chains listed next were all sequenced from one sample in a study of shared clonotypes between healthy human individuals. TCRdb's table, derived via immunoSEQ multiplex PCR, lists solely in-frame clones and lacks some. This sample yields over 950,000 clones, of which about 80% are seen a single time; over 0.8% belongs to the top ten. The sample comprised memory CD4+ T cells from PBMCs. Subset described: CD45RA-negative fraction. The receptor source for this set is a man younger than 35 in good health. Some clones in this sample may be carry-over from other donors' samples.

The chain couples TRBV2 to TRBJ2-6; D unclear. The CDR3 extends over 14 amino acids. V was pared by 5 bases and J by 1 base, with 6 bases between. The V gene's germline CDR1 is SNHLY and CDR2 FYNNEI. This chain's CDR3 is CASSTRSGANVLTF. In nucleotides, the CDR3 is TGTGCCAGCAGTACCAGATCTGGGGCCAACGTCCTGACTTTC.

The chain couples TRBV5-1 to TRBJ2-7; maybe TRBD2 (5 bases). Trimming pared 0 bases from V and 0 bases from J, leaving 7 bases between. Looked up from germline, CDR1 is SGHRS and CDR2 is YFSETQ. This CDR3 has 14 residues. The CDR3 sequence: CASSLGDYSYEQYF. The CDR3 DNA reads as TGCGCCAGCAGCTTGGGTGACTACTCCTACGAGCAGTACTTC.

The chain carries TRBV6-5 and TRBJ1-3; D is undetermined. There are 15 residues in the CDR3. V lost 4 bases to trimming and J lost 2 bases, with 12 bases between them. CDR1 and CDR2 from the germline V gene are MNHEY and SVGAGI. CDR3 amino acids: CASSSGRGPGNTIYF. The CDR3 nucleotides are TGTGCCAGCAGTTCGGGAAGAGGCCCTGGAAACACCATATATTTT.

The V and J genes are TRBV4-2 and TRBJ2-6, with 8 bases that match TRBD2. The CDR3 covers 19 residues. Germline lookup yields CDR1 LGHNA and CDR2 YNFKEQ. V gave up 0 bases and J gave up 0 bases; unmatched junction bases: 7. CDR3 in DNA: TGTGCCAGCAGCCAAGACATTACTAGCGGATACTCTGGGGCCAACGTCCTGACTTTC. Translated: CASSQDITSGYSGANVLTF.

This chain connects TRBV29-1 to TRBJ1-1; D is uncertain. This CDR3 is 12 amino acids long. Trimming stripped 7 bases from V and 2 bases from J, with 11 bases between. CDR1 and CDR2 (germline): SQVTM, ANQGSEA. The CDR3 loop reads CSAKGLNTEAFF. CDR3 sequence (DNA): TGCAGCGCAAAGGGTCTTAACACTGAAGCTTTCTTT.

In DNA, the CDR3 is TGTGCCAGCAGTTTAAAGACCATGGGAGGCGGCTACACCTTC. Protein: CASSLKTMGGGYTF. V usage is TRBV28 and J usage is TRBJ1-2; D gene uncertain. V lost 2 bases and J 8 bases, leaving 15 bases between the germline ends. Germline CDR1 MDHEN, CDR2 SYDVKM. The CDR3 covers 14 residues.

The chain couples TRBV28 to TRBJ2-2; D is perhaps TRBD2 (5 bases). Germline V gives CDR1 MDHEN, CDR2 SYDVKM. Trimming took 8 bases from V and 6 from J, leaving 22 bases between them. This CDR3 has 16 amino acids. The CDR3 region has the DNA TGTGCCAGCCGCCCCCCTTGGGCCGGGAATCCCGGGGAGCTGTTTTTT. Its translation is CASRPPWAGNPGELFF.

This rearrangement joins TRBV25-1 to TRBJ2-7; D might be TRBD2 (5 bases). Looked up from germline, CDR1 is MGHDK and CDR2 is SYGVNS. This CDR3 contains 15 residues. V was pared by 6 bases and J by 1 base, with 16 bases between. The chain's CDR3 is CASSLDSRVSYEQYF. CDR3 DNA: TGTGCCAGCAGCCTTGACTCGAGGGTGTCCTACGAGCAGTACTTC.

CDR3 sequence (DNA): TGTGCCAGTAGTACAATGGGTACCCGCCAAGAGACCCAGTACTTC. Amino acid sequence: CASSTMGTRQETQYF. The chain has TRBV19 and TRBJ2-5; no definite D call. In germline, CDR1 is LNHDA, CDR2 SQIVND (reference sequence). Trimming stripped 4 bases from V and 1 base from J, with 13 bases between. The CDR3 consists of 15 residues.

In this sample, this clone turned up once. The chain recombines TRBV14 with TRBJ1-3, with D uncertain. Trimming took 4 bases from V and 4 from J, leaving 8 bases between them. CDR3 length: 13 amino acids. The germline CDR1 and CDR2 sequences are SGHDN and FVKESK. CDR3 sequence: CASSPRPGNTIYF. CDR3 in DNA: TGTGCCAGCAGCCCTCGTCCCGGAAACACCATATATTTT.

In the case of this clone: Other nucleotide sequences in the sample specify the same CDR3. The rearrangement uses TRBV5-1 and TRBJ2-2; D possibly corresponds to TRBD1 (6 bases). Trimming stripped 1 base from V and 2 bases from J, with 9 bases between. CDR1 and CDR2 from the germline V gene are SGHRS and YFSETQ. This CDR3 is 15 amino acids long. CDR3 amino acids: CASSLTGPNTGELFF. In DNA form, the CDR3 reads TGCGCCAGCAGCTTGACAGGGCCCAACACCGGGGAGCTGTTTTTT.

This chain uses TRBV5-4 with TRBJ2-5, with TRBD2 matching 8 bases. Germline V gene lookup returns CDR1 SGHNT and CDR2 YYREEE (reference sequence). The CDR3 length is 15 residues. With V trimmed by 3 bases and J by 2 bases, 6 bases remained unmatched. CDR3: CASSSPGTRQETQYF. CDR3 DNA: TGTGCCAGCAGCTCCCCCGGGACTAGACAAGAGACCCAGTACTTC.